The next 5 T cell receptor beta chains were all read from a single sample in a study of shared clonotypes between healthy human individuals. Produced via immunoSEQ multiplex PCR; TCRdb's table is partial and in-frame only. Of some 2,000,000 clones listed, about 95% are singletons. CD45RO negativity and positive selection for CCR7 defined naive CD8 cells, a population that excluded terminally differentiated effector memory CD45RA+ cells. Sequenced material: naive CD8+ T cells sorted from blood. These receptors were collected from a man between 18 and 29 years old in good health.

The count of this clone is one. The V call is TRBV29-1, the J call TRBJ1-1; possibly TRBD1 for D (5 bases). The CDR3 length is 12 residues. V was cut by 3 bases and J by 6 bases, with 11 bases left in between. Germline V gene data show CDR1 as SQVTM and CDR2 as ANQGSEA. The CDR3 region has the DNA TGCAGCGTTGACCAAGGGGTCCCTGAAGCTTTCTTT. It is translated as CSVDQGVPEAFF.

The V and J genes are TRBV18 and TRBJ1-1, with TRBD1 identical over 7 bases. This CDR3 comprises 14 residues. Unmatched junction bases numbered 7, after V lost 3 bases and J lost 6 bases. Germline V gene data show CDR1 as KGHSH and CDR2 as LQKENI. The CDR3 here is CASSPETGLAEAFF. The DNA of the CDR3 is TGTGCCAGCTCACCGGAGACAGGGCTGGCTGAAGCTTTCTTT.

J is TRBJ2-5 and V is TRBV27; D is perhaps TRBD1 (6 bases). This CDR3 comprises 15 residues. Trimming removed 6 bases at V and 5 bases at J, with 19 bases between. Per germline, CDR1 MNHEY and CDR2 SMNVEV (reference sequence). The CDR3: CASRLKSGAVETQYF. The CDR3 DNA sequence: TGTGCCAGCAGGTTAAAGTCAGGGGCCGTGGAGACCCAGTACTTC.

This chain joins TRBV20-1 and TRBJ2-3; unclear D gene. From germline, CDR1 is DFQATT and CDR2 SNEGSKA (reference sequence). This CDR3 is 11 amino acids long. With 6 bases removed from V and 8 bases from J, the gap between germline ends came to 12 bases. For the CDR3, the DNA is TGCAGTGCCCTGCCTGGGGTTACGCAGTATTTT. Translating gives CSALPGVTQYF.

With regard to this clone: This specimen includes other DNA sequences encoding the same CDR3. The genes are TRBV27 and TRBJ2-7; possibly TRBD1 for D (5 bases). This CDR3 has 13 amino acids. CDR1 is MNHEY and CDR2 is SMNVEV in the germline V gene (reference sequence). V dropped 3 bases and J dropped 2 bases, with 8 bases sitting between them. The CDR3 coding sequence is TGTGCCAGCAGTTTGAAAGGGGCCTACGAGCAGTACTTC. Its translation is CASSLKGAYEQYF.